This T cell receptor (beta chain) stems from a study of control samples from healthy donors and cancer patients. The assay was immunoSEQ multiplex PCR, and TCRdb's table has in-frame clones only and misses some. Of some 120,000 clones listed, approximately 92% are singletons. Per germline, CDR1 ENHRY and CDR2 SYGVKD. CDR3 length equals 14 residues. The J segment lost 6 bases and the V segment lost 3 bases, leaving 2 bases of the junction unmatched. The sequence was obtained from a woman between 45 and 65 years old with colorectal cancer. Sequencing was done on a sample of PBMCs. The rearrangement uses TRBV10-3 and TRBJ1-4; 9 bases line up with TRBD1. The CDR3 sequence is CAISDDRGDEKLFF. For the CDR3, the DNA is TGTGCCATCAGTGATGACAGGGGGGATGAAAAACTGTTTTTT.